The T cell receptor (beta chain) under discussion was sequenced for a study of blood T cell repertoires in COVID-19. The assay was immunoSEQ multiplex PCR, and TCRdb's table has in-frame clones only and misses some. The sample has about 190,000 clones, approximately 73% seen once. The length of the CDR3 is 13 residues. The germline V gene encodes CDR1 SGHTA and CDR2 FQGNSA. V lost 5 bases and J lost 2, with 8 bases in between. The rearrangement links TRBV7-2 to TRBJ2-3; D unresolved. Material: PBMCs or T cells enriched from blood (not recorded which). The receptor was derived from a woman aged 45-59 years with acute COVID-19. In DNA form, the CDR3 reads TGTGCCAGCAGCCCGTACTTCACAGATACGCAGTATTTT. It encodes CASSPYFTDTQYF.